The T cell receptor (beta chain) described here comes from a study of blood T cell repertoires in COVID-19. Study-wide context: Specimens from acute and convalescent COVID-19 originated in the United States, Italy and Spain. PBMCs, B-cell-depleted T cells, or T cells were the source of the cDNA or gDNA that made up the material.

This CDR3 has 19 residues. In the authors' workflow: Nucleated cell counts were estimated from reference gene primer amplification. Data came from immunoSEQ multiplex PCR; TCRdb stores just in-frame clones and leaves some out. V and J calls and clone size follow that table, whereas D and trimming were derived from the DNA. The repertoire holds some 70,000 clones, with around 80% as singletons. The sample consisted of peripheral blood. The V and J genes are TRBV12-2 and TRBJ2-7; the table's D call TRBD2 went unverified against the DNA. TRBV12-2 is annotated as a pseudogene. The clonotype originates from a woman aged 45-65 years with acute or convalescent COVID-19. CDR3 amino acids: CASRLARDRGASGSDEQYF. The CDR3 coding sequence is TGTGCAAGTCGCTTAGCGCGGGACAGGGGTGCTAGCGGGAGCGACGAGCAGTACTTC.